This T cell receptor beta chain was found in a study of shared clonotypes between healthy human individuals. Data came from immunoSEQ multiplex PCR; TCRdb stores just in-frame clones and leaves some out. The table lists roughly 1 million clones, around 76% of them singletons. V was cut by 1 base and J by 7 bases, with 10 bases left in between. This CDR3 is built from 13 residues. CDR1 and CDR2 from the germline V gene are GTSNPN and SVGIG (reference sequence). The sequencing input was memory CD4+ T cells sorted from blood. Subset reported: CD45RA-negative fraction. This chain connects TRBV30 to TRBJ1-4; a weak D match, TRBD1 (6 bases). The sequence was collected from a man aged 18 to 29 in good health. As DNA, the CDR3 is TGTGCCTGGAGTGCAAGGGGGGGTGAAAAACTGTTTTTT. It encodes CAWSARGGEKLFF.